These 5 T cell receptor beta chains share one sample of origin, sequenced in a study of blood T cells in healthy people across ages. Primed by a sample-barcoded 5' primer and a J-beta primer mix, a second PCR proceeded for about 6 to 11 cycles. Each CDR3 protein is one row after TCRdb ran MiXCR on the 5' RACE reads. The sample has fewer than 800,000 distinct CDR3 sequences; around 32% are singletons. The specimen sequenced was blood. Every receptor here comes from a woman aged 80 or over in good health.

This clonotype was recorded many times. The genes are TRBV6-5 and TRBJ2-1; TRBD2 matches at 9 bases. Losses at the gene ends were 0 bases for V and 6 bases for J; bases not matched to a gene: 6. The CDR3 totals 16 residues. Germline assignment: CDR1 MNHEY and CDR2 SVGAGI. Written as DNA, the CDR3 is TGTGCCAGCAGTTACTCGAAGGCTAGCGGGGCCAATGAGCAGTTCTTC. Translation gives CASSYSKASGANEQFF.

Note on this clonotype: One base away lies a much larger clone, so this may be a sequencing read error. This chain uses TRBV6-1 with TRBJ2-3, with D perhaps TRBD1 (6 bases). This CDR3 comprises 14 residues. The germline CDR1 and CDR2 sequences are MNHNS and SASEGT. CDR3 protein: CASRRQVTTGTQYF. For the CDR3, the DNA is TGTGCCAGCAGACGACAGGTGACCACAGGTACGCAGTATTTT.

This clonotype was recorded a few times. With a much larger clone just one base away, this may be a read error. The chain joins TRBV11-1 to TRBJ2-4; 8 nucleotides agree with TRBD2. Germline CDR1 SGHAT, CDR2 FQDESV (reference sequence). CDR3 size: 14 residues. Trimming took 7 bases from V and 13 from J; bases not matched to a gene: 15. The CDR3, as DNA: TGTGCCAGCAAAGCGGGGGAGGCCTACAATGAGCAGTACTTC. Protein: CASKAGEAYNEQYF.

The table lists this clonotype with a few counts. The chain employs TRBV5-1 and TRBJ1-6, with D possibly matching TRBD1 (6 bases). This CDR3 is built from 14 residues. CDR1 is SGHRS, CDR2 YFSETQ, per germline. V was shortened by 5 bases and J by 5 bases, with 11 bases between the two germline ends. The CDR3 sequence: CASRIGQNNSPLHF. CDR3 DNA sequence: TGCGCCAGCAGAATAGGACAGAATAATTCACCCCTCCACTTT.

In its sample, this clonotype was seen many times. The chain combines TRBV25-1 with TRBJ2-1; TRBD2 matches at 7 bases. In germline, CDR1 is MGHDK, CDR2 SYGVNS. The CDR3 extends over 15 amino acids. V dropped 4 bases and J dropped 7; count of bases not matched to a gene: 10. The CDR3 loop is CASSGWGGKQNEQFF. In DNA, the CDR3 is TGTGCCAGCAGTGGATGGGGGGGGAAGCAAAATGAGCAGTTCTTC.